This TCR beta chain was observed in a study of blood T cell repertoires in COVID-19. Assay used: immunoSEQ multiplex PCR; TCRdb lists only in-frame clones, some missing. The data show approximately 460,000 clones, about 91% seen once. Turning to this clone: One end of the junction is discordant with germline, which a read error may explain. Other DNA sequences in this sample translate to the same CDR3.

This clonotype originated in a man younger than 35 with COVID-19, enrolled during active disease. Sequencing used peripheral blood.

The CDR3 loop is CASSPSGGYEQYF. CDR3 nucleotide sequence: TGTGCTAGCAGCCCCTCCGGGGGGTACGAGCAGTACTTC. The chain carries TRBV7-3 and TRBJ2-7; 7 nucleotides agree with TRBD2. Per germline, CDR1 SGHTA and CDR2 FQGTGA. This CDR3 region has 13 residues.